This T cell receptor beta chain was sequenced in a study of blood T cell repertoires in COVID-19. Across the whole study: Samples of COVID-19 (acute and convalescent) were obtained from the United States, Italy and Spain. The analysed material was cDNA or gDNA that came from T cells, B-cell-depleted T cells, or PBMCs.

In the original analysis: Reference gene primers were amplified, and this amplification served to estimate nucleated cell counts. Method: immunoSEQ multiplex PCR; TCRdb's copy keeps in-frame clones and lacks some. V, J and clone size are taken as reported in that table, and D and trimming were inferred from the DNA itself. This table holds tens of thousands of clones, 90% found once. The CDR3 totals 15 residues. The ends lost 3 bases at V and 1 base at J; junction bases unmatched: 1. Germline V gene data show CDR1 as MNHEY and CDR2 as SMNVEV (reference sequence). Material: peripheral blood. This clonotype was obtained from a human donor in a cohort sampled during active COVID-19. The gene calls are TRBV27 and TRBJ2-2, with 8 bases matching TRBD1. CDR3 protein: CASSFGTGNTGELFF. CDR3 coding DNA: TGTGCCAGCAGTTTTGGGACAGGGAACACCGGGGAGCTGTTTTTT.